Shown below are 13 T cell receptor beta chains from a single sample sequenced in a study of blood T cells in healthy people across ages. Primers used in a second PCR of about 7 to 11 cycles were a sample-barcoded 5' primer and a J-beta primer mix. TCRdb ran MiXCR on the 5' RACE reads and lists one entry per CDR3 protein. The sample consists of about 640,000 distinct CDR3 sequences, under 70% of them appearing once. Sequenced sample: blood. All receptors derive from a man aged 60-69 years in good health.

J is TRBJ1-2 and V is TRBV12-3 or TRBV12-4, with D perhaps TRBD1 (5 bases). The CDR3 is 12 amino acids. V lost 3 bases, J lost 9 bases, and 11 bases lay in between. The CDR3 DNA reads as TGTGCCAGCAGTTTTGGAGGGACTAGCTACACCTTC. Translation gives CASSFGGTSYTF.

The genes are TRBV5-1 and TRBJ1-6; 7 bases fit TRBD1. The CDR3 consists of 14 residues. The trim removed 9 bases at V and 5 bases at J, leaving 8 bases unmatched. Germline lookup yields CDR1 SGHRS and CDR2 YFSETQ. CDR3 DNA sequence: TGCGCCAACAGTGGGACAGACGATAATTCACCCCTCCACTTT. Amino acid sequence: CANSGTDDNSPLHF.

The CDR3 region has the DNA TGTGCCAGCAGTGAAGTCAGCAGAGAGACCCAGTACTTC. Translated: CASSEVSRETQYF. V gene TRBV2 combines with J gene TRBJ2-5, with D unresolved. Trimming pared 1 base from V and 4 bases from J, leaving 7 bases between. The CDR3 is 13 residues long. Germline values: CDR1 SNHLY, CDR2 FYNNEI.

The chain uses TRBV12-3 or TRBV12-4 and TRBJ1-2; 8 bases line up with TRBD1. With V trimmed by 5 bases and J by 8 bases, 4 bases remained unmatched. The CDR3 totals 12 residues. Here the CDR3 DNA reads TGTGCCAGCAGTGGACAGGGTTGGGGCTACACCTTC. This codes for CASSGQGWGYTF.

V gene TRBV18 combines with J gene TRBJ2-5; D remains ambiguous. The J call is doubtful: the DNA matches TRBJ2-4 better. CDR1 is KGHSH and CDR2 is LQKENI in the germline V gene. CDR3 size: 16 residues. In DNA, the CDR3 is TGTGCCAGCTCACTATGGAATGCGATGGACAAAAACATTCAGTACTTC. Translation gives CASSLWNAMDKNIQYF.

In its sample, this clonotype was seen a few times. The chain couples TRBV24-1 to TRBJ1-2; D is undetermined. The CDR3 is 18 residues long. Germline assignment: CDR1 KGHDR and CDR2 SFDVKD. V gave up 1 base and J gave up 3 bases, with 20 bases separating them. CDR3 DNA sequence: TGTGCCACCAGTGATTTAGTTGGGGAGCCCCGGCGGGACTATGGCTACACCTTC. This translates into CATSDLVGEPRRDYGYTF.

CDR3 nucleotides: TGTGCCAGCAAACCGGGACTAGCGGGGCAAGAGACCCAGTACTTC. As protein: CASKPGLAGQETQYF. The chain is built from TRBV19 and TRBJ2-5, with 13 bases matching TRBD2. This CDR3 is built from 15 residues. The trim removed 9 bases at V and 2 bases at J, leaving 6 bases unmatched. Germline CDR1 is LNHDA and CDR2 is SQIVND (reference sequence).

With respect to this clonotype: Compared with germline, one end of the junction differs, possibly owing to a read error. As DNA, the CDR3 is TGCGTCAGCAGCCAAGATCTGAGGGTTCGGGAGACCCAGTACTTC. Residues: CVSSQDLRVRETQYF. The chain has TRBV4-1 and TRBJ2-5, with D tentatively TRBD2 (5 bases). Looked up from germline, CDR1 is MGHRA and CDR2 is YSYEKL. The length of the CDR3 is 15 residues.

The rearrangement uses TRBV7-9 and TRBJ2-7; the D gene is possibly TRBD2 (5 bases). V lost 5 bases and J lost 3, with 17 bases in between. This CDR3 contains 15 residues. Germline CDR1 reads SEHNR; CDR2 reads FQNEAQ (reference sequence). This chain's CDR3 is CASSEGRPRGYEQYF. CDR3 coding DNA: TGTGCCAGCAGCGAAGGACGGCCTCGGGGCTACGAGCAGTACTTC.

The V gene is TRBV6-5, the J gene TRBJ1-2; D is perhaps TRBD1 (6 bases). Germline values: CDR1 MNHEY, CDR2 SVGAGI. The CDR3 consists of 13 residues. V was cut by 2 bases and J by 5 bases, with 9 bases left in between. CDR3: CASSYTTGYGYTF. The CDR3 DNA is TGTGCCAGCAGTTACACAACAGGGTATGGCTACACCTTC.

V and J are TRBV10-3 and TRBJ2-1; perhaps TRBD1 as D (5 bases). From germline, CDR1 is ENHRY and CDR2 SYGVKD. This CDR3 has 11 amino acids. The V and J ends lost 11 bases and 6 bases respectively, with 11 bases between them. CDR3 in amino acids: CAPGSPNEQFF. CDR3 DNA: TGTGCCCCAGGGTCCCCCAATGAGCAGTTCTTC.

The chain joins TRBV5-1 to TRBJ2-3, with 10 bases lining up with TRBD1. V lost 4 bases and J lost 4; bases outside the gene matches: 9. CDR3 length: 16 residues. Germline CDR1 is SGHRS and CDR2 is YFSETQ. In DNA form, the CDR3 reads TGCGCCAGCAGCCAACGACAGGGGGCGGGCGCAGATACGCAGTATTTT. Translated: CASSQRQGAGADTQYF.

The chain has TRBV20-1 and TRBJ2-1; TRBD2 aligns across 9 bases. The V and J ends lost 5 bases and 2 bases, in that order; junction bases with no gene match: 7. Germline loops: CDR1 DFQATT, CDR2 SNEGSKA (reference sequence). This CDR3 has 15 residues. This chain's CDR3 is CSAPPQRGAYNEQFF. The DNA for the CDR3 is TGCAGTGCTCCCCCCCAGCGGGGGGCCTACAATGAGCAGTTCTTC.